The TCR beta chain described here comes from a study of beta chain features in type 1 diabetes. Findings and limits, study-wide: Across patients, naive, central memory and Treg TCRB repertoires exhibited apparently greater similarity than was observed across healthy donors. Fewer insertions but more deletions were seen at VDJ junctions in type 1 diabetes patients.

The CDR3 has 14 residues. The germline CDR1 and CDR2 sequences are MNHEY and SVGAGI. After removal of 6 bases from V and 7 bases from J, the junction contained 11 bases not matched to a gene. Averaging approximately 120 mL, one heparinised blood draw came from each individual donor. Sorting with CD45RO/CCR7/CD25/CD127/CD95/CD27 yielded naive, central memory, regulatory and stem-like memory CD4+ cells. Points on this clone: What it binds is unknown.

Every isolated RNA sample was fully reverse transcribed, so sequencing captured expressed TCRB transcripts. The protocol was immunoSEQ multiplex PCR, while the TCRdb copy is restricted to in-frame clones and leaves out a portion. Found here are about 150,000 clones, roughly 10% of them singletons; the top ten hold roughly 2%. V usage is TRBV6-5 and J usage is TRBJ1-2, with 7 nucleotides matching TRBD1. Sequencing was performed on central memory CD4+ T cells from blood. The sequence was collected from a man younger than 30 in good health. In DNA, the CDR3 is TGTGCCAGCAGCCCTGGACAGGTGCGAGGTGGCTACACCTTC. Protein: CASSPGQVRGGYTF.